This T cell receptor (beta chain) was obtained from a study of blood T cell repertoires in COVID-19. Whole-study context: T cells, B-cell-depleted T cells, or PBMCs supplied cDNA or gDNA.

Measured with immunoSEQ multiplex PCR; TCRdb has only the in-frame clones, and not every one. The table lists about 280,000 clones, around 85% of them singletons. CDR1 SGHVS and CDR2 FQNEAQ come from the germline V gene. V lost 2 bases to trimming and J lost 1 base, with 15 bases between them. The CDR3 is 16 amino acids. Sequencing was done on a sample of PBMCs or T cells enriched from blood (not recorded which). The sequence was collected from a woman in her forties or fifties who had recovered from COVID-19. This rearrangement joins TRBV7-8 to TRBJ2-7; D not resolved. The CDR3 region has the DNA TGTGCCAGCAGCTTATCCCCTTTAACATTGTCCTACGAGCAGTACTTC. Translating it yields CASSLSPLTLSYEQYF.